The 24 T cell receptor beta chains listed next were all sequenced from one sample in a study of T cell responses to AZD1222 COVID-19 vaccine. Sequencing used immunoSEQ multiplex PCR; TCRdb keeps in-frame clones, though not all of them. The table has roughly 180,000 clones, just over 90% seen once. Material: peripheral blood, obtained 28 days after the second AZD1222 dose. These receptor sequences come from an adult who received the AZD1222 COVID-19 vaccine.

The V call is TRBV2, the J call TRBJ1-2; a weak D match, TRBD1 (5 bases). The CDR3 covers 13 residues. Trimming cost V 6 bases and J 2 bases, with 10 bases left between them. The germline V gene has CDR1 SNHLY and CDR2 FYNNEI. CDR3 DNA sequence: TGTGCCAGCAGACCCGACAGCAACTATGGCTACACCTTC. Protein product: CASRPDSNYGYTF.

The V gene is TRBV6-1, the J gene TRBJ2-7; 7 bases line up with TRBD1. The trim removed 3 bases at V and 2 bases at J, leaving 7 bases unmatched. This CDR3 is built from 15 residues. Germline CDR1 and CDR2: MNHNS and SASEGT. The CDR3 loop is CASSDGYRGAYEQYF. In DNA form, the CDR3 reads TGTGCCAGCAGTGATGGTTACAGGGGCGCCTACGAGCAGTACTTC.

This clone has just a few counts. Distinct nucleotide sequences in the sample also encode this CDR3. This chain uses TRBV19 with TRBJ1-3; D gene ambiguous. Germline assignment: CDR1 LNHDA and CDR2 SQIVND (reference sequence). The V end lost 3 bases, the J end lost 0 bases, and 6 bases lay between the germline ends. The CDR3 is made up of 14 amino acids. The CDR3 nucleotides are TGTGCCAGTAGTATCGGGCGCTCTGGAAACACCATATATTTT. Its translation is CASSIGRSGNTIYF.

CDR3 sequence reads: CASSGRVNEQFF. In nucleotides, the CDR3 is TGTGCCAGTAGTGGGAGGGTGAATGAGCAGTTCTTC. This chain links TRBV19 with TRBJ2-1; 7 bases are a match to TRBD2. The CDR3 runs to 12 residues. Germline-derived CDR1 and CDR2 are LNHDA and SQIVND (reference sequence). The J segment lost 7 bases and the V segment lost 5 bases, leaving 2 bases of the junction unmatched.

The chain recombines TRBV23-1 with TRBJ2-3; 13 bases fit TRBD2. TRBV23-1 carries the ORF label, with uncertain function. The CDR3 consists of 24 residues. V lost 2 bases and J lost 0; bases outside the gene matches: 23. CDR3: CASSQINENSGTSGISPSTDTQYF. CDR3 bases: TGCGCCAGCAGTCAAATCAATGAAAACTCCGGGACTAGCGGGATCTCGCCAAGCACAGATACGCAGTATTTT.

The rearrangement uses TRBV3-1 (or the pseudogene TRBV3-2) and TRBJ2-7, with unresolved D. V was cut by 1 base and J by 5 bases, with 18 bases left in between. Germline CDR1 and CDR2: LGHDT and YNNKEL (reference sequence). The CDR3 has 16 amino acids. The DNA of the CDR3 is TGTGCCAGCAGCCAAGCGTACAAGGGCCGGCTTAACGAGCAGTACTTC. It specifies CASSQAYKGRLNEQYF.

The chain joins TRBV7-3 to TRBJ2-1, with D possibly being TRBD2 (6 bases). Germline V gene data show CDR1 as SGHTA and CDR2 as FQGTGA. The ends were cut back, 1 base at V and 0 bases at J, with 7 bases in the middle. This CDR3 has 15 amino acids. CDR3 coding DNA: TGTGCCAGCAGCTTAATCGGGAGCTCCTACAATGAGCAGTTCTTC. Its protein product is CASSLIGSSYNEQFF.

The genes are TRBV12-5 and TRBJ1-1, with D possibly matching TRBD1 (5 bases). V lost 3 bases, J lost 5 bases, and 10 bases lay in between. The CDR3 extends over 13 amino acids. Germline CDR1 and CDR2: LGHNT and FRNRAP. For the CDR3, the DNA is TGTGCTAGTGGTTTCGACCGACAGACTGAAGCTTTCTTT. Amino acids: CASGFDRQTEAFF.

The rearrangement links TRBV7-9 to TRBJ2-3, with D perhaps matching TRBD2 (5 bases). The CDR3 covers 16 residues. CDR1 is SEHNR and CDR2 is FQNEAQ in the germline V gene (reference sequence). Trimming left V 1 base short and J 1 base short, with 12 bases between. CDR3 residues: CASSLERAWGTDTQYF. CDR3 nucleotide sequence: TGTGCCAGCAGCTTAGAGAGGGCTTGGGGCACAGATACGCAGTATTTT.

The chain employs TRBV15 and TRBJ2-1; D is possibly TRBD2 (6 bases). Germline lookup yields CDR1 LNHNV and CDR2 YYDKDF (reference sequence). The CDR3 covers 15 residues. V lost 3 bases and J 0 bases, leaving 9 bases between the germline ends. In nucleotides, the CDR3 is TGTGCCACCAGCAGCGGGACTTACTCCTACAATGAGCAGTTCTTC. Its translation is CATSSGTYSYNEQFF.

The chain joins TRBV7-2 to TRBJ2-2; 16 bases are shared with TRBD2. J was trimmed by 7 bases and V by 4 bases; bases with no gene match: 6. Germline CDR1 and CDR2: SGHTA and FQGNSA. This CDR3 is built from 17 residues. This CDR3 reads CASSSGLAGGHGGELFF. As DNA, the CDR3 is TGTGCCAGCAGCTCGGGACTAGCGGGGGGGCATGGCGGGGAGCTGTTTTTT.

The genes are TRBV19 and TRBJ2-1, with TRBD1 identical over 8 bases. V lost 6 bases and J lost 7; bases outside the gene matches: 8. This CDR3 has 14 residues. Germline V lookup: CDR1 LNHDA, CDR2 SQIVND (reference sequence). The CDR3 loop reads CASRPGQGTNEQFF. In DNA form, the CDR3 reads TGTGCCAGTAGACCAGGACAGGGAACTAATGAGCAGTTCTTC.

The chain recombines TRBV19 with TRBJ1-3; D is uncertain. CDR3 size: 14 residues. Germline V CDR1 and CDR2: LNHDA, SQIVND (reference sequence). The V and J ends lost 5 bases and 0 bases respectively, with 8 bases between them. CDR3 amino acids: CASSATHSGNTIYF. CDR3 DNA: TGTGCCAGTAGTGCCACTCACTCTGGAAACACCATATATTTT.

The V gene is TRBV10-3, the J gene TRBJ1-1; TRBD1 is a possible D gene (5 bases). CDR3 length: 14 residues. In germline, CDR1 is ENHRY, CDR2 SYGVKD. V lost 4 bases to trimming and J lost 2 bases, with 11 bases between them. In DNA form, the CDR3 reads TGTGCCATCAGTGGTGGCAGGGTCAACACTGAAGCTTTCTTT. As protein: CAISGGRVNTEAFF.

The gene calls are TRBV18 and TRBJ2-1, with D perhaps matching TRBD2 (6 bases). The germline CDR1 and CDR2 sequences are KGHSH and LQKENI. The CDR3 is made up of 16 amino acids. Trimming cost V 4 bases and J 6 bases, with 19 bases left between them. The CDR3 DNA follows: TGTGCCAGCTCACGGGGCAACGGAGGGTGGGGCAATGAGCAGTTCTTC. It yields the protein CASSRGNGGWGNEQFF.

J is TRBJ2-7 and V is TRBV6-1, with a possible D match to TRBD2 (5 bases). V was clipped by 2 bases and J by 3 bases, with 14 bases between them. Germline V CDR1 and CDR2: MNHNS, SASEGT. CDR3 length equals 15 residues. CDR3 region: CASSESRGVYYEQYF. The CDR3 DNA sequence: TGTGCCAGCAGTGAAAGCCGGGGTGTCTACTACGAGCAGTACTTC.

The chain joins TRBV6-5 to TRBJ2-7, with 10 bases that match TRBD1. Trimming removed 4 bases from V and 4 bases from J; junction bases left unmatched: 7. CDR1 is MNHEY, CDR2 SVGAGI, per germline. CDR3 length: 15 residues. The chain's CDR3 is CASSSTGTGVYEQYF. The CDR3 DNA reads as TGTGCCAGCAGTTCGACCGGGACAGGGGTATACGAGCAGTACTTC.

The rearrangement links TRBV6-2 or TRBV6-3 to TRBJ2-3; D is possibly TRBD2 (7 bases). CDR1 and CDR2 from the germline V gene are MNHEY and SVGEGT. Trimming removed 5 bases from V and 1 base from J, with 19 bases in between. CDR3 length equals 17 residues. The CDR3, as DNA: TGTGCCAGCAGTCACCCCCGGGGGGCGCCCGGCACAGATACGCAGTATTTT. Protein sequence: CASSHPRGAPGTDTQYF.

This chain joins TRBV11-3 and TRBJ2-7; D remains unclear. Trimming stripped 3 bases from V and 3 bases from J, with 9 bases between. This CDR3 is built from 13 residues. Germline V gene lookup returns CDR1 SGHNT and CDR2 YENEEA. The CDR3: CASSFQSDYEQYF. The CDR3, as DNA: TGTGCCAGCAGCTTCCAGAGCGACTACGAGCAGTACTTC.

The CDR3 DNA sequence: TGTGCCAGCAGTGAAGACAGAATAGCCAAAAACATTCAGTACTTC. As protein: CASSEDRIAKNIQYF. This chain joins TRBV2 and TRBJ2-4; no firm D call. Germline V gene data show CDR1 as SNHLY and CDR2 as FYNNEI. This CDR3 has 15 amino acids. V was clipped by 1 base and J by 0 bases, with 7 bases between them. Together with reference TRBV2 and TRBJ2-4, the CDR3 gives the full variable domain: EPEVTQTPSHQVTQMGQEVILRCVPISNHLYFYWYRQILGQKVEFLVSFYNNEISEKSEIFDDQFSVERPDGSNFTLKIRSTKLEDSAMYFCASSEDRIAKNIQYFGAGTRLSVL.

The chain uses TRBV12-3 or TRBV12-4 and TRBJ2-3; D is ambiguous. Trimming removed 2 bases at V and 2 bases at J, with 5 bases between. The CDR3 loop spans 13 amino acids. The CDR3 reads CASSLQYTDTQYF. CDR3 DNA: TGTGCCAGCAGTTTACAGTACACAGATACGCAGTATTTT.

The J gene is TRBJ1-3, the V gene TRBV30; no clear D. Trimming left V 1 base short and J 2 bases short, with 9 bases between. Germline CDR1 reads GTSNPN; CDR2 reads SVGIG (reference sequence). This CDR3 has 14 residues. The CDR3 DNA is TGTGCCTGGAGTGGGTGGGCGGCTGGAAACACCATATATTTT. It yields the protein CAWSGWAAGNTIYF. Full variable domain (missing parts from reference TRBV30 and TRBJ1-3): SQTIHQWPATLVQPVGSPLSLECTVEGTSNPNLYWYRQAAGRGLQLLFYSVGIGQISSEVPQNLSASRPQDRQFILSSKKLLLSDSGFYLCAWSGWAAGNTIYFGEGSWLTVV.

The rearrangement uses TRBV11-2 and TRBJ2-3; D unresolved. V was trimmed by 3 bases and J by 11 bases, leaving 9 bases between them. Per the germline V gene, CDR1 is SGHAT and CDR2 is FQNNGV. The CDR3 extends over 11 amino acids. The CDR3 loop is CASSLGVGQYF. The CDR3 DNA sequence: TGTGCCAGCAGCTTGGGTGTAGGGCAGTATTTT.

CDR3 region: CASSSPEGGQETQYF. In DNA, the CDR3 is TGCGCCAGCAGCTCACCGGAGGGGGGGCAAGAGACCCAGTACTTC. This chain joins TRBV4-1 and TRBJ2-5, with D possibly matching TRBD2 (7 bases). V gave up 5 bases and J gave up 2 bases, with 15 bases separating them. This CDR3 comprises 15 residues. CDR1 and CDR2 (germline): MGHRA, YSYEKL.